This T cell receptor beta chain comes out of a study of vaccination effects on CD4 cells after COVID-19 (dated 2022 in TCRdb). Regarding the research as a whole: Three convalescent patients were sampled early (day +14) and late (day +241, +227, +161 respectively) after vaccination. Across the study, the median time from the second dose to post-vaccine sampling was 72 days (range 14 to 241). The study compared SARS-CoV-2 spike-specific CD4+ TCR repertoires before and after mRNA vaccination in COVID-19 convalescent patients and infection-naive vaccine recipients. Altogether, around ten COVID-19 convalescent patients and several SARS-CoV-2-naive healthy vaccine recipients made up the full study. In the study, cultures from other donors were sequenced using the Oncomine TCR Beta short-read assay on an Illumina iSeq 100.

Results the study describes overall, beyond this receptor: Among convalescent patients, the spike-reactive repertoire after vaccination was made up mainly of new vaccine-induced clones that were largely distinct from the clones induced by infection. At late post-vaccination timepoints, both infection-induced and vaccine-induced clones showed marked clonal contraction, consistent with waning T cell responses. The study was limited by a small number of convalescent patients, and early post-infection timepoints were lacking.

To identify antigen-specific CD4+ T cell clonotypes by their expansion, the ViraFEST assay first stimulated PBMC with viral peptide pools and then applied TCR sequencing. After more than nine days of culture, CD4+ T cells were isolated with the EasySep CD4+ T cell isolation kit. Convalescent patients had PCR-confirmed SARS-CoV-2 infection between March and December 2020, before Alpha, Beta and Delta variants emerged in the United States. Each participant received two doses of an mRNA SARS-CoV-2 vaccine, either BNT162b2 or mRNA-1273. Each well held 2 million to 2.5 million PBMC cultured in IMDM containing roughly 5.1% human AB serum, about 10 IU/ml IL-2 and gentamicin, along with 8 to 10 ug/ml peptides. Half of the culture medium was replaced with fresh IL-2-containing medium on days 3 and 7. Unless noted otherwise, every peptide stimulation condition was cultured in triplicate wells. Using Ficoll-Paque Plus gradient centrifugation, PBMC were separated from whole blood and then either used fresh or cryopreserved at -140C. The overlapping peptide pools covered the spike proteins of SARS-CoV-2 and of the common cold coronaviruses HCoV-NL63, HCoV-OC43 and HCoV-229E. The QIAamp micro DNA kit was used to extract genomic DNA from the cultured CD4+ T cells.

Libraries were built with the immunoSEQ multiplex PCR assay. DNA from the cultured, isolated CD4+ T cells was subjected to TCR beta CDR3 sequencing. Turning to the authors' computational methods: Non-productive TCR sequences were removed, reads were trimmed to the CDR3 region, and CDR3s of at least 7 amino acids were retained. Antigen-specific clonotypes were identified with the MANAFEST web app by comparing expansion in peptide wells against reference cultures. Positive clones required FDR<0.05 expansion versus reference and all other wells, odds ratio above 5, and frequency above 0.1% in two replicate wells. A clonotype was defined as cross-reactive if the clonotype was significantly expanded both in SARS-CoV-2 spike wells and in at least one common cold coronavirus spike condition. Using the stringdist R package, CDR3 similarity was measured by Levenshtein distance, and unrooted trees were constructed with ape in R 3.6.1. What TCRdb holds here is the immuneACCESS table cut down to in-frame rearrangements. Part of the clones is not present; checked against another copy, under half of the missing clones reflect an unresolved V gene, and the others are unexplained. V and J calls and clone size are those listed in that table; D and trimming were worked out from the DNA. For this sample the table gives 13,000 or so clones, of which around two thirds were detected only once. The ten largest clonotypes hold approximately 35% of the sample.

As for this clone: Its antigen has not been determined. Base qualities are not recorded, but no much larger clone differs from it by a single base.

This receptor was taken from a human donor who had a prior SARS-CoV-2 infection. The source was CD4+ T cells from PBMCs cultured with HCoV-NL63 spike peptides, collected after COVID-19 vaccination. The cell subset or site label, read with the paper, signifies: HCoV-NL63 spike overlapping peptide pool stimulation.

The CDR3 protein sequence reads: CASSQGSGRGRSYEQYF. The sequenced DNA is TGCGCCAGCAGCCAGGGTAGCGGGCGGGGCCGCTCCTACGAGCAGTACTTC. The chain couples TRBV4-3 to TRBJ2-7; 7 middle bases align to TRBD2. The germline V gene yields LGHNA for CDR1 and YSLEER for CDR2. The CDR3 runs 17 residues from the cysteine to the phenylalanine. The sequence is cut down to CDR3 DNA, 51 bases in frame from base 1. V lost 3 bases and J lost 0 bases, and the count of bases not matched to a germline gene is 11.